The 20 T cell receptor beta chains listed next were all sequenced from one sample in a study of CD8 T cells in Susac syndrome. An amount of RNA that ranged from roughly 0.5 to 1 ug was reverse transcribed with random hexamers. MiXCR was run by TCRdb on the immunoSEQ multiplex PCR reads, yielding one entry per CDR3 protein. The profile shows tens of thousands of distinct CDR3 sequences, about 93% of them singletons. The sequencing input was CD8+ T cells from PBMCs. Receptor source: a human donor with Susac syndrome.

The gene calls are TRBV7-8 and TRBJ2-7, with unresolved D. CDR3 length equals 16 residues. V lost 1 base to trimming and J lost 2 bases, with 15 bases between them. Germline V gene sequence: CDR1 SGHVS, CDR2 FQNEAQ. In DNA, the CDR3 is TGTGCCAGCAGCTTAGTGAGGCAGGCAAAGCCCTACGAGCAGTACTTC. Amino acid sequence: CASSLVRQAKPYEQYF.

The rearrangement uses TRBV28 and TRBJ2-7; TRBD2 might be the D (6 bases). The CDR3 has 14 amino acids. Trimming removed 3 bases at V and 2 bases at J, with 11 bases between. The germline V gene encodes CDR1 MDHEN and CDR2 SYDVKM. CDR3 in DNA: TGTGCCAGCAGTTTGGCGGGGTCCACCTACGAGCAGTACTTC. It is translated as CASSLAGSTYEQYF.

The chain is built from TRBV15 and TRBJ1-1; no reliable D call. With 0 bases removed from V and 4 bases from J, the gap between germline ends came to 9 bases. The germline V gene has CDR1 LNHNV and CDR2 YYDKDF (reference sequence). The CDR3 has 14 residues. DNA for the CDR3: TGTGCCACCAGCAGAGATCCCGGGAGCACTGAAGCTTTCTTT. As protein: CATSRDPGSTEAFF.

The chain links TRBV9 to TRBJ2-6; D remains ambiguous. Trimming took 4 bases from V and 0 from J, leaving 2 bases between them. In germline, CDR1 is SGDLS, CDR2 YYNGEE. This CDR3 spans 13 amino acids. The CDR3 DNA reads TGTGCCAGCAGCCCCTCTGGGGCCAACGTCCTGACTTTC. Residues: CASSPSGANVLTF. Together with reference TRBV9 and TRBJ2-6, the CDR3 gives the full variable domain: DSGVTQTPKHLITATGQRVTLRCSPRSGDLSVYWYQQSLDQGLQFLIQYYNGEERAKGNILERFSAQQFPDLHSELNLSSLELGDSALYFCASSPSGANVLTFGAGSRLTVL.

The chain links TRBV7-9 to TRBJ1-5; the D gene is possibly TRBD1 (6 bases). The CDR3 covers 14 residues. The germline V gene has CDR1 SEHNR and CDR2 FQNEAQ (reference sequence). Trimming took off 5 bases at V and 8 bases at J, with 16 bases between the two ends. The CDR3 region is CASSASRAGEPQHF. In DNA form, the CDR3 reads TGTGCCAGCAGCGCCTCGAGGGCAGGGGAGCCCCAGCATTTT.

The CDR3: CASSLKRRGGGYTF. CDR3 nucleotides: TGTGCCAGCAGCTTGAAAAGAAGGGGAGGTGGCTACACCTTC. The chain combines TRBV5-6 with TRBJ1-2; maybe TRBD1 (5 bases). Germline loops: CDR1 SGHDT, CDR2 YYEEEE. Trimming cost V 1 base and J 7 bases, with 14 bases left between them. The CDR3 spans 14 residues.

The V and J genes are TRBV29-1 and TRBJ2-5, with D possibly matching TRBD1 (5 bases). Trimming left V 3 bases short and J 5 bases short, with 16 bases between. From germline, CDR1 is SQVTM and CDR2 ANQGSEA. CDR3 length equals 14 residues. CDR3 nucleotide sequence: TGCAGCGTTGACGGAACAGGTGTACGCGAGACCCAGTACTTC. It yields the protein CSVDGTGVRETQYF. Full variable domain (remainder filled in from reference TRBV29-1 and TRBJ2-5): SAVISQKPSRDICQRGTSLTIQCQVDSQVTMMFWYRQQPGQSLTLIATANQGSEATYESGFVIDKFPISRPNLTFSTLTVSNMSPEDSSIYLCSVDGTGVRETQYFGPGTRLLVL.

The rearrangement uses TRBV11-3 and TRBJ2-7, with D perhaps given as TRBD1 or TRBD2 (6 bases each). This CDR3 has 15 residues. Germline values: CDR1 SGHNT, CDR2 YENEEA. V lost 1 base and J lost 2, with 12 bases in between. DNA for the CDR3: TGTGCCAGCAGCTTAGGGGATGGGGGGCCCTACGAGCAGTACTTC. Amino acid sequence: CASSLGDGGPYEQYF.

The V call is TRBV29-1, the J call TRBJ2-1; 8 nucleotides align to TRBD1. The V and J ends lost 0 bases and 6 bases, in that order; junction bases with no gene match: 7. The CDR3 sequence is 15 residues long. CDR1 and CDR2 (germline): SQVTM, ANQGSEA. In nucleotides, the CDR3 is TGCAGCGTTGAAGAATGGGATACAGGGGGCAATGAGCAGTTCTTC. Its protein product is CSVEEWDTGGNEQFF.

V gene TRBV9 combines with J gene TRBJ2-7; D possibly corresponds to TRBD1 (6 bases). This CDR3 contains 15 residues. Germline V gene sequence: CDR1 SGDLS, CDR2 YYNGEE. Deletions cut 0 bases from V and 3 bases from J, with 13 bases between. The CDR3 nucleotides are TGTGCCAGCAGCGTAGAAGGGGGTGTAGTCTACGAGCAGTACTTC. This encodes CASSVEGGVVYEQYF.

Only one count was recorded for this clonotype. The rearrangement uses TRBV20-1 and TRBJ2-2; TRBD1 or TRBD2 may be the D gene (5 bases each). The CDR3 consists of 14 residues. Germline CDR1 reads DFQATT; CDR2 reads SNEGSKA (reference sequence). V dropped 6 bases and J dropped 5 bases, with 16 bases sitting between them. CDR3 DNA sequence: TGCAGTGCCCAAACGGGCAGGGAGACCGGGGAGCTGTTTTTT. Its protein product is CSAQTGRETGELFF.

The rearrangement links TRBV6-2 or TRBV6-3 to TRBJ1-1; no reliable D call. Germline assignment: CDR1 MNHEY and CDR2 SVGEGT. The CDR3 is made up of 13 amino acids. Trimming shortened V by 1 base and J by 1 base, and 4 bases separated the two germline ends. CDR3 residues: CASSYLGNTEAFF. The CDR3 nucleotides are TGTGCCAGCAGTTACTTGGGGAACACTGAAGCTTTCTTT.

The rearrangement joins TRBV4-3 to TRBJ2-1; 7 positions match TRBD1. Germline CDR1 and CDR2: LGHNA and YSLEER. CDR3 length: 15 amino acids. The V segment lost 4 bases and the J segment 3 bases; nucleotides outside the gene matches: 6. In nucleotides, the CDR3 is TGCGCCAGCAGCCTCCGACAGGGACACTACAATGAGCAGTTCTTC. Its translation is CASSLRQGHYNEQFF.

This chain links TRBV29-1 with TRBJ1-2; possibly TRBD1 for D (6 bases). V lost 3 bases and J lost 0, with 20 bases in between. Germline CDR1 is SQVTM and CDR2 is ANQGSEA. The CDR3 length is 17 residues. The CDR3 is CSVDLMNRAAANYGYTF. In nucleotides, the CDR3 is TGCAGCGTTGACTTGATGAACAGGGCGGCAGCTAACTATGGCTACACCTTC.

The CDR3 DNA reads as TGTGCCAGCTCACCCCTAGGGAAAGGTGATTCTGTATACGAGCAGTACTTC. It translates to CASSPLGKGDSVYEQYF. The V call is TRBV18, the J call TRBJ2-7; D is unclear. The ends were cut back, 3 bases at V and 4 bases at J, with 22 bases in the middle. The CDR3 sequence is 17 residues long. Looked up from germline, CDR1 is KGHSH and CDR2 is LQKENI.

The chain has TRBV7-6 and TRBJ2-1; 10 bases map to TRBD1. The CDR3 is made up of 16 amino acids. Looked up from germline, CDR1 is SGHVS and CDR2 is FNYEAQ. V was pared by 2 bases and J by 4 bases, with 5 bases of the junction left unmatched. In DNA form, the CDR3 reads TGTGCCAGCAGCTTAACGGGACAGGGGTTTTACAATGAGCAGTTCTTC. As protein: CASSLTGQGFYNEQFF.

This chain uses TRBV30 with TRBJ1-6; D gene uncertain. In germline, CDR1 is GTSNPN, CDR2 SVGIG (reference sequence). The CDR3 sequence is 14 residues long. Trimming left V 4 bases short and J 9 bases short, with 16 bases between. CDR3 amino acids: CAWTIGGRVSPLHF. Here the CDR3 DNA reads TGTGCCTGGACGATCGGCGGGAGGGTTTCACCCCTCCACTTT.

The V and J genes are TRBV7-9 and TRBJ2-2; D gene unclear. The CDR3 is 13 amino acids. CDR1 and CDR2 from the germline V gene are SEHNR and FQNEAQ (reference sequence). V dropped 5 bases and J dropped 6 bases, with 10 bases sitting between them. The CDR3 here is CASSPFAAGELFF. CDR3 DNA sequence: TGTGCCAGCAGCCCCTTTGCGGCCGGGGAGCTGTTTTTT.

This chain links TRBV20-1 with TRBJ2-3; a possible D gene is TRBD2 (5 bases). The CDR3 loop spans 14 amino acids. The V gene's germline CDR1 is DFQATT and CDR2 SNEGSKA (reference sequence). Trimming took off 3 bases at V and 2 bases at J, with 12 bases between the two ends. This chain's CDR3 is CSASPGEHTDTQYF. The CDR3 region has the DNA TGCAGTGCTAGTCCCGGGGAGCACACAGATACGCAGTATTTT.

The CDR3 DNA reads TGTGCCAGCACCCTCCGGGTCGGACAGGATCCACCCTACGAGCAGTACTTC. Translated, it gives CASTLRVGQDPPYEQYF. The chain links TRBV2 to TRBJ2-7; 7 positions agree with TRBD1. CDR3 size: 17 residues. The junction had 17 bases not matched to a gene; V was cut back by 7 bases and J by 2 bases. Germline assignment: CDR1 SNHLY and CDR2 FYNNEI.